This T cell receptor (beta chain) comes out of a study of PD-1 blockade in mismatch repair-deficient tumors. Sequenced by immunoSEQ multiplex PCR; TCRdb stores in-frame clones only, minus some. The sample has about 120,000 clones; roughly 80% are singletons. This sample comprised peripheral blood, obtained 60 weeks after starting pembrolizumab. The TCR comes from an adult with mismatch repair-deficient cancer.

The CDR3 bases are TGCGCCAGCAGCCAAGGAGCGGGAGAGGACTACGAGCAGTACTTC. Its protein product is CASSQGAGEDYEQYF. This rearrangement joins TRBV4-1 to TRBJ2-7, with TRBD2 matching 8 bases. Germline CDR1 MGHRA, CDR2 YSYEKL. Trimming cost V 1 base and J 3 bases; bases outside gene matches: 5. There are 15 residues in the CDR3.